This TCR beta chain was captured in a study of cytomegalovirus exposure and HLA in healthy donors. Looking at the study overall: The platform used for the approximately 130 validation repertoires matched that of the 600 to 800 first-cohort repertoires, a later analysis reported. Whole-study results and caveats: The finding came from a later analysis; first-cohort TCR clusters tended to co-occur in the 130 or so validation repertoires. The listing of roughly 160 TCR beta chains classed them as cytomegalovirus-associated.

The method was immunoSEQ multiplex PCR; TCRdb's version includes in-frame clones alone and lacks a portion of them. The table has about 220,000 clones, around nine tenths seen once. The CDR3 is 14 residues long. The V end was cut by 5 bases, the J end by 2 bases, with 13 bases between. CDR1 is MDHEN, CDR2 SYDVKM, per germline. To note about this clone: Its antigen remains unidentified.

The receptor was derived from a man younger than 35 in good health and CMV-seronegative. The V call is TRBV28, the J call TRBJ2-7; a weak D match, TRBD1 (5 bases). The sample comprised PBMCs. The CDR3 region is CASSPLTEAYEQYF. The CDR3 DNA sequence: TGTGCCAGCAGTCCGTTGACAGAGGCCTACGAGCAGTACTTC.